The clone carrying this T cell receptor beta chain was seen just once. Deletions cut 4 bases from V and 2 bases from J, with 9 bases between. CDR1 is SGHRS, CDR2 YFSETQ, per germline. The CDR3 totals 13 residues. This entry comes from a study of CD8 T cells in Susac syndrome. TCR beta from blood CD8+ and CD4+ T cells was sequenced. Matched for age and sex, the controls were healthy donors. Negative isolation was applied to CD8+ and CD4+ T cells, and FACS enrichment was applied to TEMRA cells. Reverse transcription used about 0.45 to 1 ug RNA and random hexamers. With immunoSEQ multiplex PCR, TCR beta CDR3 was amplified across 54 Vbeta and 13 Jbeta. MiXCR was run by TCRdb on the immunoSEQ multiplex PCR reads, yielding one entry per CDR3 protein. The table lists approximately 170,000 distinct CDR3 sequences, about 92% of them singletons, with more than 0.07% in the top ten.

The specimen sequenced was CD4+ T cells from PBMCs. This clonotype was obtained from a human donor in good health. The J gene is TRBJ2-5, the V gene TRBV5-1, with D possibly TRBD1 on 6 matching bases. For the CDR3, the DNA is TGCGCCAGCAGCAGGGACACACAAGAGACCCAGTACTTC. It is translated as CASSRDTQETQYF.